This is a list of T cell receptor beta chains from one sample in a study of blood T cell repertoires in COVID-19. Using immunoSEQ multiplex PCR, the repertoire was profiled, and TCRdb retains in-frame clones only, with some absent. The sample includes 70,000 to 90,000 clones, less than 90% of them seen just once. The sequenced sample consisted of peripheral blood. These receptors were taken from a human donor in a cohort sampled during active COVID-19. Each CDR3 is given with its conserved first and last residue. Fields, in order: clone size, V gene, J gene, D gene, CDR3 protein, CDR3 DNA. A D gene is named only where the DNA matches it firmly. Only part of the rows carry a size: once, few, many, or a class if the clone is expanded.

>once|TRBV14|TRBJ1-2|-
CASSPLATAGQRYTF
TGTGCCAGCAGCCCCCTCGCGACGGCGGGCCAACGCTACACCTTC
>-|TRBV5-1|TRBJ2-3|-
CASSPEAPDTQYF
TGCGCCAGCAGTCCCGAAGCACCAGATACGCAGTATTTT
>-|TRBV5-4|TRBJ2-1|-
CASSLGGGTASNEQFF
TGTGCCAGCAGCTTGGGGGGCGGGACGGCCTCCAATGAGCAGTTCTTC
>-|TRBV12-3/TRBV12-4|TRBJ2-1|-
CASSSRLVHEQFF
TGTGCCAGCAGTTCGAGACTCGTTCATGAGCAGTTCTTC
>-|TRBV6-5|TRBJ1-3|-
CASSYSGGNPGNTIYF
TGTGCCAGCAGTTACTCGGGCGGGAACCCTGGAAACACCATATATTTT
>-|TRBV18|TRBJ1-4|-
CASSPPAGYNEKLFF
TGTGCCAGCTCACCACCCGCAGGTTATAATGAAAAACTGTTTTTT
>once|TRBV28|TRBJ2-5|TRBD2
CASSPLAGKETQYF
TGTGCCAGCAGTCCACTAGCGGGAAAAGAGACCCAGTACTTC
>-|TRBV28|TRBJ1-5|-
CASSRTANQPQHF
TGTGCCAGCAGTCGGACAGCTAATCAGCCCCAGCATTTT
>-|TRBV28|TRBJ2-2|TRBD1
CASRETGTGGTGELFF
TGTGCCAGCAGAGAAACCGGGACAGGGGGGACCGGGGAGCTGTTTTTT
>-|TRBV28|TRBJ2-5|TRBD1
CASSRTGAQETQYF
TGTGCCAGCTCAAGGACAGGGGCCCAAGAGACCCAGTACTTC